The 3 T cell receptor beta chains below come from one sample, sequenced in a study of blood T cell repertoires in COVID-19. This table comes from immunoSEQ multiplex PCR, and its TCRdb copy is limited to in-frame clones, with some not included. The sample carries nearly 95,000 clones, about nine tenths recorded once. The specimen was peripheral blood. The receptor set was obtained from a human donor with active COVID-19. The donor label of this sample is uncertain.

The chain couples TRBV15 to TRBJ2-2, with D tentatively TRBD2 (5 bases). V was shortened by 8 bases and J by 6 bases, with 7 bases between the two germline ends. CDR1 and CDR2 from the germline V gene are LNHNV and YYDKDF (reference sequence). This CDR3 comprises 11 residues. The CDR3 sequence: CATREAGELFF. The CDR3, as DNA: TGTGCCACCCGGGAAGCCGGGGAGCTGTTTTTT.

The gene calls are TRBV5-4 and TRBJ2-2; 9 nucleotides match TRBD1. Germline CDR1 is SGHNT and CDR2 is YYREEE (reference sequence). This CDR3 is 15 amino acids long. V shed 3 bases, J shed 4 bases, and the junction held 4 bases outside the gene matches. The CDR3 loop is CASSYDRGFTGELFF. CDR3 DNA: TGTGCCAGCAGCTACGACAGGGGGTTCACCGGGGAGCTGTTTTTT.

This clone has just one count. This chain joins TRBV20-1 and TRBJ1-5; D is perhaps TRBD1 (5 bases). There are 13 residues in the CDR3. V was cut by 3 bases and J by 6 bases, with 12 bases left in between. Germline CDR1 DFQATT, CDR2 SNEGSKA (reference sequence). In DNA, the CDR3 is TGCAGTGCTAGTCAGGGCCCAAGTCAGCCCCAGCATTTT. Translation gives CSASQGPSQPQHF.